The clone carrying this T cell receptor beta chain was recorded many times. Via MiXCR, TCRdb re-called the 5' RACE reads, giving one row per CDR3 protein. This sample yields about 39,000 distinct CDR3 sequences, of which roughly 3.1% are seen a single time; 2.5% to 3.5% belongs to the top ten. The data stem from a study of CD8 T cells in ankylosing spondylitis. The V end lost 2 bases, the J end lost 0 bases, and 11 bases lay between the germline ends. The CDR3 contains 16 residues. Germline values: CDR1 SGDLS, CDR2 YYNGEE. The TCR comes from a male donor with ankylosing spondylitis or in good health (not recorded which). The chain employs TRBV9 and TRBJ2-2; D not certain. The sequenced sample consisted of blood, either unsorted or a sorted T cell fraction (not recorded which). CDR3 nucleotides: TGTGCCAGCAGCGTCCGGGCCCCGACGAACACCGGGGAGCTGTTTTTT. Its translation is CASSVRAPTNTGELFF. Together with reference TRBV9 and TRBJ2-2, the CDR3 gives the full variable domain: DSGVTQTPKHLITATGQRVTLRCSPRSGDLSVYWYQQSLDQGLQFLIQYYNGEERAKGNILERFSAQQFPDLHSELNLSSLELGDSALYFCASSVRAPTNTGELFFGEGSRLTVL.